The following is a T cell receptor (beta chain) sequence with its context. Its antigen remains unknown. Trimming removed 2 bases at V and 4 bases at J, with 17 bases between. This CDR3 has 16 amino acids. Germline assignment: CDR1 MNHEY and CDR2 SVGEGT. MiXCR was run by TCRdb on the reads, yielding one entry per CDR3 protein. The sample records 300,000 to 400,000 distinct CDR3 sequences, around a quarter being singletons. The sample belongs to a study of T cell repertoires in cytomegalovirus infection. Sample: cultured PBMCs, taken from culture after CMV antigen stimulation. The sequence was collected from a human donor in good health (CMV status not recorded). Some clones in this sample may be carry-over from other donors' samples. The gene calls are TRBV6-2 or TRBV6-3 and TRBJ1-2, with D hard to call. CDR3 nucleotide sequence: TGTGCCAGCAGTTACCCCCAATCCTCGGGGTTCTATGGCTACACCTTC. Protein sequence: CASSYPQSSGFYGYTF.